What follows is one T cell receptor beta chain and its context. Clones were sequenced by immunoSEQ multiplex PCR, and TCRdb holds only the in-frame ones, with some missing. The sample has 390,000 or so clones; about 93% are singletons. CDR3 length equals 16 residues. Germline CDR1 MGHDK, CDR2 SYGVNS. Trimming cost V 0 bases and J 4 bases; bases outside gene matches: 7. The source of the sample is a study of control samples from healthy donors and cancer patients. The clonotype comes from a man aged 40-49 years with head and neck cancer. This chain connects TRBV25-1 to TRBJ2-3; 7 bases match TRBD2. The sequencing input was PBMCs. The CDR3 DNA is TGTGCCAGCAGTGAATATATGTCGGGAGGCGCAGATACGCAGTATTTT. This sequence encodes CASSEYMSGGADTQYF.